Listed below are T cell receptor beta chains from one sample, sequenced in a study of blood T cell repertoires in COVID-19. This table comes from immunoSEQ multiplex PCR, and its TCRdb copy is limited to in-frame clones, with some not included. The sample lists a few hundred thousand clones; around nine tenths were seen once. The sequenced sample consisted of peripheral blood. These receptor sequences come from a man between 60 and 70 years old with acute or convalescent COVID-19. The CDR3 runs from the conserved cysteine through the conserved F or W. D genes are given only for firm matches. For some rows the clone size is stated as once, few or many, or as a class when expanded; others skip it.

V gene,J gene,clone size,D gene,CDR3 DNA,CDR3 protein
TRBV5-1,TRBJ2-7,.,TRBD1,TGCGCCAGCAGCAGGACAGGAAACTACGAGCAGTACTTC,CASSRTGNYEQYF
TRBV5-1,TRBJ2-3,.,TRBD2,TGCGCCAGCAGCCCATCGGGGGGGGCAGAAGATACGCAGTATTTT,CASSPSGGAEDTQYF
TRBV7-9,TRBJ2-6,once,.,TGTGCCAGCAGCTTTGGAGGGGGCTATGGGGCCAACGTCCTGACTTTC,CASSFGGGYGANVLTF
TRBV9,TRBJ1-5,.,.,TGTGCCAGCAGCGGGCAGGATAGCAATCAGCCCCAGCATTTT,CASSGQDSNQPQHF
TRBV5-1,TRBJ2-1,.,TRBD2,TGCGCCAGCAGCTTGGCCCCTAGCGGCTCCTACAATGAGCAGTTCTTC,CASSLAPSGSYNEQFF
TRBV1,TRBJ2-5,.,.,TGCACCAGCAGCCAAGAGCCTAGCGGGGGAGAGACCCAGTACTTC,CTSSQEPSGGETQYF
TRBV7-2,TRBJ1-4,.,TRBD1,TGTGCCAGCAGCTTAGCCAGGGACAGGTTCTTGGGAAAACTGTTTTTT,CASSLARDRFLGKLFF
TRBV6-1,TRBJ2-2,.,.,TGTGCCAGCAGTGAAGCCTGGACTATGGCGAACACCGGGGAGCTGTTTTTT,CASSEAWTMANTGELFF
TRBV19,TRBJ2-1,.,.,TGTGCCAGTATCTCAGACTACAATGAGCAGTTCTTC,CASISDYNEQFF
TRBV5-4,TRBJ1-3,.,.,TGTGCCAGCAGCCTAACAGGGATCTGGGGAAACACCATATATTTT,CASSLTGIWGNTIYF
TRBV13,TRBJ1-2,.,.,TGTGCCAGCAGCTCCCGGGGGGGCTACACCTTC,CASSSRGGYTF
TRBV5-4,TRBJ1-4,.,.,TGTGCCAGCAGCTCCACTTTCCCAACTAATGAAAAACTGTTTTTT,CASSSTFPTNEKLFF
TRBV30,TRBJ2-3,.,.,TGTGCCTGGAGTGCTCAGATCCGCACAGATACGCAGTATTTT,CAWSAQIRTDTQYF
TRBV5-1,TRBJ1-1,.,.,TGCGCCAGCAGCCAATGGGGGGTGAACACTGAAGCTTTCTTT,CASSQWGVNTEAFF
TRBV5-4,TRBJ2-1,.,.,TGTGCCAGCAGCTTGGTCGGGGACAATGAGCAGTTCTTC,CASSLVGDNEQFF
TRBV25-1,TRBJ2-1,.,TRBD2,TGTGCCAGCAGTCGGGGGGGGCAAAGCAATGAGCAGTTCTTC,CASSRGGQSNEQFF
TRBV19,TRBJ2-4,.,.,TGTGCCAGTAGTAGGGGGGGCGGACAGGGTCAAAACATTCAGTACTTC,CASSRGGGQGQNIQYF
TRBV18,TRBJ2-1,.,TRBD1,TGTGCCAGCTCACCACCTCCACCGACAGGGGAGGTTCTGTTCTTC,CASSPPPPTGEVLFF
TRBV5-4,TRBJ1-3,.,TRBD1,TGTGCCAGCAGCCCGGGACAGCTCTCTGGAAACACCATATATTTT,CASSPGQLSGNTIYF
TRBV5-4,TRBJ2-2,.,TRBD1,TGTGCCAGCAGCTTCCCCTCCCCAGGGGGCGGCACCGGGGAGCTGTTTTTT,CASSFPSPGGGTGELFF
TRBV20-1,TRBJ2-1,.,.,TGCAGTGCTAGTCCCAGGGGCGATGAGCAGTTCTTC,CSASPRGDEQFF
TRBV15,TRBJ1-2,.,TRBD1,TGTGCCACCAGCAGAAGGGGGCAGAACTATGGCTACACCTTC,CATSRRGQNYGYTF